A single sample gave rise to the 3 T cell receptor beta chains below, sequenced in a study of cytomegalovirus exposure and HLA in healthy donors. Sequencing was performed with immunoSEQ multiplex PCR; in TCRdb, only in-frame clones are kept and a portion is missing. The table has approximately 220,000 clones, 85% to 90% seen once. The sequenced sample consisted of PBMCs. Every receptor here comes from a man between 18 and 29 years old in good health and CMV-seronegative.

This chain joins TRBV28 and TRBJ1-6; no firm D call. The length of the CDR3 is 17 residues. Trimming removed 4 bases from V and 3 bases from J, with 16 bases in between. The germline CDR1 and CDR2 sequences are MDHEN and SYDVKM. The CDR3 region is CASSSPGAGYYNSPLHF. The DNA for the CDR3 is TGTGCCAGCAGTTCCCCGGGTGCGGGCTACTATAATTCACCCCTCCACTTT.

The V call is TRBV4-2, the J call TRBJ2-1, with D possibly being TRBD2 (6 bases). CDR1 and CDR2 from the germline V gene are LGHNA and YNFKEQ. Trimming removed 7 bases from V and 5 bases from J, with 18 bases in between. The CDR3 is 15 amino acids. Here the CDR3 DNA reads TGTGCCAGCACCACCGGGGTAGCGGTTAACAATGAGCAGTTCTTC. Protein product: CASTTGVAVNNEQFF.

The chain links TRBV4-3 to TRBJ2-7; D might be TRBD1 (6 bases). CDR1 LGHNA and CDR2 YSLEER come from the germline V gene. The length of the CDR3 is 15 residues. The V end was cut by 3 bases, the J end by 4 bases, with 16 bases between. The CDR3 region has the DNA TGCGCCAGCAGCCATAAAGGGGGAGATGATTACGAGCAGTACTTC. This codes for CASSHKGGDDYEQYF.